This T cell receptor (beta chain) was found in a study of control samples from healthy donors and cancer patients. Sequenced by immunoSEQ multiplex PCR; TCRdb stores in-frame clones only, minus some. The sample yields about 80,000 clones, around nine tenths seen once. Trimming removed 8 bases from V and 0 bases from J; junction bases left unmatched: 2. Germline V gives CDR1 MNHEY, CDR2 SVGAGI. The CDR3 is made up of 15 amino acids. This TCR was recovered from a woman aged 60-70 years in good health. The sequenced material came from blood. J is TRBJ2-1 and V is TRBV6-5; 12 positions match TRBD2. The CDR3 region is CASLAGGNSYNEQFF. The DNA of the CDR3 is TGTGCCAGCCTAGCGGGAGGGAACTCCTACAATGAGCAGTTCTTC.